These T cell receptor beta chains were read from a single sample in a study of regulatory T cells in long-lasting Graves disease. From the multiplex PCR reads, TCRdb called clonotypes with MiXCR, one entry per CDR3 protein. The top ten clones hold 23% of a sample with roughly 400,000 distinct CDR3 sequences, roughly 15% of them seen once. This sample was shared with a second study, whose subject was T cells in Graves' hyperthyroidism and ophthalmopathy.

This material consisted of peripheral blood mononuclear cells (PBMCs), taken at new diagnosis, from a patient treated with antithyroid drugs. The source is a woman aged 18-29 years with Graves disease. CDR3s include the opening cysteine and the closing phenylalanine or tryptophan.

TRBJ2-7 | TRBV6-1 | CASSERTGGSYEQYF
TRBJ2-2 | TRBV14 | CASSLKRGLFTGELFF
TRBJ1-6 | TRBV3-1 | CASSPSRGATNSPLHF
TRBJ1-1 | TRBV18 | CASSLKQENTEAFF
TRBJ2-1 | TRBV7-9 | CASSRGLAGCSF
TRBJ1-1 | TRBV9 | CASSPLSSTAPNTEAFF
TRBJ2-7 | TRBV6-5 | CASSYSLGLAGDYEQYF
TRBJ2-1 | TRBV20-1 | CSARGAAGVSYNEQFF
TRBJ2-7 | TRBV29-1 | CSVFEGAYEQYF
TRBJ2-2 | TRBV11-3 | CASSLAGGELFF
TRBJ2-6 | TRBV7-3 | CASSPIRTGARANVLTF
TRBJ1-5 | TRBV5-6 | CASSLGQGTSSNQPQHF
TRBJ2-1 | TRBV9 | CASSSPTDGYSYNEQFF
TRBJ2-1 | TRBV19 | CASNRRTSGASYNEQFF
TRBJ2-4 | TRBV28 | CASSQDILGAKNIQYF
TRBJ2-2 | TRBV2 | CASSETRKGELFF
TRBJ2-3 | TRBV11-2 | CASSSGTSGRTDTQYF
TRBJ1-5 | TRBV20-1 | CSARVLTGELQPQHF
TRBJ2-1 | TRBV28 | CASGRGGEGNEQFF
TRBJ2-3 | TRBV2 | CASKGQVIDTQYF
TRBJ2-3 | TRBV28 | CASSLSGQGTDTQYF
TRBJ2-1 | TRBV4-1 | CASSQETGGYNEQFF
TRBJ1-4 | TRBV3-1 | CASSQEVGERELFF
TRBJ2-1 | TRBV19 | CASSISGLHDEQFF
TRBJ2-3 | TRBV28 | CASGYPGGTDTQYF
TRBJ2-3 | TRBV29-1 | CSVRSGRVLDTQYF
TRBJ1-6 | TRBV12-3/TRBV12-4 | CASTRGSSPLHF
TRBJ2-1 | TRBV7-2 | CASTKTSGNNEQFF
TRBJ2-1 | TRBV5-1 | CASSLDGTFAKPNEQFF
TRBJ1-4 | TRBV7-9 | CASSLVGTDEKLFF
TRBJ2-5 | TRBV28 | CASSPAAGTGDGNIGTQYF
TRBJ1-5 | TRBV6-5 | CASSYLDSGPPQHF
TRBJ1-5 | TRBV28 | CASREISNQPQHF
TRBJ1-1 | TRBV30 | CAWRDRGIMNTEAFF
TRBJ2-2 | TRBV7-2 | CASSKGTRRTGELFF
TRBJ2-7 | TRBV28 | CASSPFFSLAGSYEQYF
TRBJ2-7 | TRBV13 | CASSAQGTSVNYEQYF
TRBJ1-4 | TRBV6-1 | CASSEVGVWDEKLFF
TRBJ2-1 | TRBV19 | CASTPPDYNEQFF
TRBJ1-1 | TRBV15 | CATSRPGPSEAFF
TRBJ2-3 | TRBV2 | CASSEDASLQGDTQYF
TRBJ2-5 | TRBV14 | CASSTPGLAGRETQHF
TRBJ2-7 | TRBV7-9 | CASSKDSYEQYF
TRBJ2-1 | TRBV30 | CAWTHYNEQFF
TRBJ2-1 | TRBV6-1 | CASRAPLWDNEQFF
TRBJ2-3 | TRBV10-3 | CAISETGLAGVTDTQYF
TRBJ2-3 | TRBV29-1 | CSVQDRGNTDTQYF
TRBJ2-2 | TRBV13 | CASSLGLASDTGELFF
TRBJ2-1 | TRBV16 | CASSQQTSLNEQFF
TRBJ1-1 | TRBV11-2 | CASSVATEAFF
TRBJ2-3 | TRBV4-2 | CASSRDREDTQYF
TRBJ2-1 | TRBV7-9 | CASSLWSAGDLNEQFF
TRBJ2-5 | TRBV3-1 | CASSVGTNPNRETQYF
TRBJ1-3 | TRBV7-9 | CASSLLQGGGTIYF
TRBJ1-5 | TRBV18 | CASSMMKSNQPQHF